This TCR beta chain comes out of a study of ipilimumab plus nivolumab after autologous stem cell transplantation. Study details: Typical patient got four to six ipilimumab doses and roughly 8 nivolumab doses (median). Study-level results: Per the authors, repertoire, Treg and microbiota data justify further study.

Trimming at V came to 0 bases and at J to 4 bases, leaving 3 bases not matched to a gene. CDR3 length: 16 residues. CDR1 is SGDLS and CDR2 is YYNGEE in the germline V gene. Profiling relied on immunoSEQ multiplex PCR, and the TCRdb table lists in-frame clones only, not all of them. The data show about 12,000 clones, with around three quarters seen just once and over 15% held by the top ten. Checkpoint therapy with ipilimumab 1 mg/kg began 14 to 28 days after transplant. Patients received nivolumab 3 mg/kg at weeks 1, 4, 7, 10, then fortnightly to week 26. This clone came up a few times. Its antigen is as yet unknown.

The genes are TRBV9 and TRBJ2-7, with TRBD2 identical over 14 bases. The sequence was obtained from a male donor with diffuse large B-cell lymphoma. Here the sequenced sample was PBMCs, taken in a trial of ipilimumab plus nivolumab as post-transplant consolidation. The DNA for the CDR3 is TGTGCCAGCAGCGTAGAGGGACTAGCGGGAGATTACGAGCAGTACTTC. It encodes CASSVEGLAGDYEQYF.